Included here is one T cell receptor beta chain sequence, with context. All enrollees were about 18 to 90 years old and from some 24 US areas. Cohort placement rested on clinical history that participants reported themselves. Looked up from germline, CDR1 is MDHEN and CDR2 is SYDVKM. The CDR3 loop spans 14 amino acids. Trimming at V came to 11 bases and at J to 1 base, leaving 8 bases not matched to a gene. These data are taken from a study of blood T cell repertoires in COVID-19. As handled by the study authors: Cell counts per sample came from amplifying reference gene primers. Repertoires were generated with immunoSEQ multiplex PCR, while TCRdb's copy carries only in-frame clones and drops some. V, J and clone size were drawn from that table, and D and trimming were deduced from the DNA. The sample lists approximately 300,000 clones, around nine tenths seen once, with around 4.8% in the top ten.

The origin of this receptor is a man in his sixties who had recovered from COVID-19. Sequencing input: PBMCs or T cells enriched from blood (not recorded which). The chain combines TRBV28 with TRBJ2-7, with 10 bases fitting TRBD1. The CDR3 region is CAGSGTGVSYEQYF. CDR3 in DNA: TGTGCCGGGTCCGGGACAGGGGTTTCCTACGAGCAGTACTTC.